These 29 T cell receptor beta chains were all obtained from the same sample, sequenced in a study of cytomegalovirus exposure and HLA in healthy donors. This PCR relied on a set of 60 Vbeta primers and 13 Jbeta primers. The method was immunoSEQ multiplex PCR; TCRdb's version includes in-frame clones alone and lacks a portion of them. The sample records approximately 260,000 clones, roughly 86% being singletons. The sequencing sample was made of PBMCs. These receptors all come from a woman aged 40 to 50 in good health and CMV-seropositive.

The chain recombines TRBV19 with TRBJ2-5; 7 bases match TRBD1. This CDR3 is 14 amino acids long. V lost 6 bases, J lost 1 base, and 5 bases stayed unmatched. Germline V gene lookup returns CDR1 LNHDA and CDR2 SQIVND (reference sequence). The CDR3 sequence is CASRAGGSQETQYF. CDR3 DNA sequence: TGTGCCAGTAGGGCAGGGGGATCCCAAGAGACCCAGTACTTC.

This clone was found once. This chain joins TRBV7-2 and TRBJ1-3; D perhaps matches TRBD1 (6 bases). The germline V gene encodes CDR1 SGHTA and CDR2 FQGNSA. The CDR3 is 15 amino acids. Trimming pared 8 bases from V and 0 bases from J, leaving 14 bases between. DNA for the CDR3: TGTGCCAGCGCGAGAACAGGGCCCTCTGGAAACACCATATATTTT. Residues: CASARTGPSGNTIYF.

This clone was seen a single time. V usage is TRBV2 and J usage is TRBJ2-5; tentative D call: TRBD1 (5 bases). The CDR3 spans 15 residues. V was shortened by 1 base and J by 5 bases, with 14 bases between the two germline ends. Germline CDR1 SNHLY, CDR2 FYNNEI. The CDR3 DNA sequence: TGTGCCAGCAGTGAAGGGACACCCATGGGGGAGACCCAGTACTTC. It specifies CASSEGTPMGETQYF.

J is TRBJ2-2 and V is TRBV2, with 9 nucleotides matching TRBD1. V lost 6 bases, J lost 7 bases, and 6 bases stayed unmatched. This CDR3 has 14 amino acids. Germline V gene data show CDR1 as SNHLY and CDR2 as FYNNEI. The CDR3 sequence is CASRVQGAGGELFF. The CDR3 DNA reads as TGTGCCAGCAGGGTACAGGGGGCGGGCGGGGAGCTGTTTTTT.

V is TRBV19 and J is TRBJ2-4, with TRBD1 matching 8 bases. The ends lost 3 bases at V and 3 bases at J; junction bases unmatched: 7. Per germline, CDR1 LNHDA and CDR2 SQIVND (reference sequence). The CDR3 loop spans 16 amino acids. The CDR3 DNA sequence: TGTGCCAGTAGTATGATCGGGGACAGGAGCAAAAACATTCAGTACTTC. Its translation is CASSMIGDRSKNIQYF.

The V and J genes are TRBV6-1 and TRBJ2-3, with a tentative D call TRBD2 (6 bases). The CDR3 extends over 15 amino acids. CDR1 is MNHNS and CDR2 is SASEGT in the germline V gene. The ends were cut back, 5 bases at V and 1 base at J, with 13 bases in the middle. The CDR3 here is CASSLNGEGTDTQYF. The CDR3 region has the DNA TGTGCCAGCAGTTTGAACGGGGAGGGCACAGATACGCAGTATTTT.

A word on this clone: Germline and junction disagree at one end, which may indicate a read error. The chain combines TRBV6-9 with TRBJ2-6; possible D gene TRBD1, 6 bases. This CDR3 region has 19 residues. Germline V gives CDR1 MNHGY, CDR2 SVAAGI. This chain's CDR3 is CASSRSQGSSFSGANGLTF. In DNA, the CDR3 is TGTGCCAGCAGCCGATCACAGGGATCTTCCTTCTCTGGGGCCAACGGCCTGACTTTC.

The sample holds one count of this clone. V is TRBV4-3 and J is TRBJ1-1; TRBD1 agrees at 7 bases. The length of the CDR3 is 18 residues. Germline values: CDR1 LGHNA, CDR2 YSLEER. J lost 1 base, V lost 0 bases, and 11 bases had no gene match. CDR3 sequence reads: CASSQDPRDRVGNTEAFF. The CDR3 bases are TGCGCCAGCAGCCAAGATCCCCGTGACAGGGTTGGGAACACTGAAGCTTTCTTT.

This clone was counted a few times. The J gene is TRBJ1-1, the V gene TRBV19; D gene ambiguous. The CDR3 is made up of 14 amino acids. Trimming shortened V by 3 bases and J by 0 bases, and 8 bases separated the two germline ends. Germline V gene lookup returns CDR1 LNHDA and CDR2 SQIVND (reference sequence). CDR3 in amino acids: CASSMYLLNTEAFF. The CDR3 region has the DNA TGTGCCAGTAGTATGTATCTCTTGAACACTGAAGCTTTCTTT.

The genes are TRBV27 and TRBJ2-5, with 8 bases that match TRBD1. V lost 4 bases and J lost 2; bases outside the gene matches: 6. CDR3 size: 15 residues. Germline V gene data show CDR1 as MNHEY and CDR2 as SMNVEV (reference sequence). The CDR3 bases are TGTGCCAGCAGTTCGGACAGGGTCACGCAAGAGACCCAGTACTTC. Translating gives CASSSDRVTQETQYF.

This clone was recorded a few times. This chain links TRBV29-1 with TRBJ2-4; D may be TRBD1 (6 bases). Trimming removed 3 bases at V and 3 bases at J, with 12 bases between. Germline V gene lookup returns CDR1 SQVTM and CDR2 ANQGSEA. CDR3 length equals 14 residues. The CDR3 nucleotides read TGCAGCGTTGAGGCAGGGGACAACAAAAACATTCAGTACTTC. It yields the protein CSVEAGDNKNIQYF.

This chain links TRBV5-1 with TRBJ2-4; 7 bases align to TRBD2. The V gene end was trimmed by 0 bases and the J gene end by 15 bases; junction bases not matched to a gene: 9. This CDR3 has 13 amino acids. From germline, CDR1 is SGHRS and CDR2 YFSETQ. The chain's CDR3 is CASSLGGSGPRYF. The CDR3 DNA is TGCGCCAGCAGCTTGGGGGGTAGCGGGCCCAGGTACTTC.

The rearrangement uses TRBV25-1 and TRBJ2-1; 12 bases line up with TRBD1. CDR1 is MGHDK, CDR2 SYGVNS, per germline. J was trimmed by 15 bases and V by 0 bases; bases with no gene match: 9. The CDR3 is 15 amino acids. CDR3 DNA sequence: TGTGCCAGCAGTGAATATATTGGGGACAGGGGGCGCCCGTTCTTC. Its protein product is CASSEYIGDRGRPFF.

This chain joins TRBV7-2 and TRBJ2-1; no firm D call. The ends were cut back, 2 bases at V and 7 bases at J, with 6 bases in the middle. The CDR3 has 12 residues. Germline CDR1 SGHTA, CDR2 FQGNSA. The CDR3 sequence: CASSLMRNEQFF. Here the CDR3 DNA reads TGTGCCAGCAGCTTAATGCGAAATGAGCAGTTCTTC.

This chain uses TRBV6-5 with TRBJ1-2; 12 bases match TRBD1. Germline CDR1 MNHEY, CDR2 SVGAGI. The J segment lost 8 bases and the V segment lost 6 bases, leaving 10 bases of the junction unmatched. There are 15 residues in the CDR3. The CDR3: CASSPGQGASWGYTF. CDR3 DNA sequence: TGTGCCAGCAGCCCGGGACAGGGGGCTTCCTGGGGCTACACCTTC.

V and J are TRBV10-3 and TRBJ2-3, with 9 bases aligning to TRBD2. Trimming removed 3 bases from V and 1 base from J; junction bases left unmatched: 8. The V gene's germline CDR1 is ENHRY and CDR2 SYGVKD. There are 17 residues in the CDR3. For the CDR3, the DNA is TGTGCCATCAGTGACCATATGACTAGCGGCGGCACAGATACGCAGTATTTT. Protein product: CAISDHMTSGGTDTQYF.

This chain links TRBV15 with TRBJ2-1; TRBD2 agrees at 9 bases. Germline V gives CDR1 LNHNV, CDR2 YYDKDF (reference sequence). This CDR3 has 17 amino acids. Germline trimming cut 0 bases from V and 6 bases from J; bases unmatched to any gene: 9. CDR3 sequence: CATSRESGTSWVNEQFF. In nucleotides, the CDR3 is TGTGCCACCAGCAGAGAATCCGGGACTAGCTGGGTCAATGAGCAGTTCTTC.

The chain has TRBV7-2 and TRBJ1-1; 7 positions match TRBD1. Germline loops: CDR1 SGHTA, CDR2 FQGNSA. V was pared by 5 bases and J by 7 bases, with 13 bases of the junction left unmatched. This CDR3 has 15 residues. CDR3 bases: TGTGCCAGCAGCGGCCCGGACAGGCTGAAGTATGAAGCTTTCTTT. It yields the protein CASSGPDRLKYEAFF.

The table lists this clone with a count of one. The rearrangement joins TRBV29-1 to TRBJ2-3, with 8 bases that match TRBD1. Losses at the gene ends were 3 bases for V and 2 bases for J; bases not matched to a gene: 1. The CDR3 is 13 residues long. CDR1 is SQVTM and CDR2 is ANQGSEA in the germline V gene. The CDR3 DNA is TGCAGCGTTGAGCAGGGGGCCACAGATACGCAGTATTTT. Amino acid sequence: CSVEQGATDTQYF.

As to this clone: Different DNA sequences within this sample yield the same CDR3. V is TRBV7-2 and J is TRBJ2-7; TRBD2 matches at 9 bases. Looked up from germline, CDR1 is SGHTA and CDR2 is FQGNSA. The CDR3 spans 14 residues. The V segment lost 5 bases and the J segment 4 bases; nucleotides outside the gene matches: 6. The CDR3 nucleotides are TGTGCCAGCAGCCGTCTAGCGGGGAGTTACGAGCAGTACTTC. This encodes CASSRLAGSYEQYF.

CDR3: CASSLGSYGYTF. The CDR3 bases are TGTGCCAGCAGTTTAGGCAGTTATGGCTACACCTTC. The chain combines TRBV28 with TRBJ1-2, with D unclear. Trimming removed 2 bases from V and 5 bases from J, with 6 bases in between. CDR1 MDHEN and CDR2 SYDVKM come from the germline V gene. CDR3 size: 12 residues.

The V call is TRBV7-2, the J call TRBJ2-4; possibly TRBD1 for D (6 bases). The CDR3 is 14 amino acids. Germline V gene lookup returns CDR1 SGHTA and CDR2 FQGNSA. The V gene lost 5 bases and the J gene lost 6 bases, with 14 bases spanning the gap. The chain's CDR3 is CASSRTGFSNIQYF. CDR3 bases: TGTGCCAGCAGCCGAACAGGGTTTTCAAACATTCAGTACTTC.

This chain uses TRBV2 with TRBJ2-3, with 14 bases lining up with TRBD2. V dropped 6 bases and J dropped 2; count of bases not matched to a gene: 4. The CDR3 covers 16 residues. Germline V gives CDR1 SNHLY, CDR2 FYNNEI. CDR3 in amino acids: CASRGTSGSPTDTQYF. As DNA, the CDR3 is TGTGCCAGCAGGGGGACTAGCGGGAGCCCCACAGATACGCAGTATTTT. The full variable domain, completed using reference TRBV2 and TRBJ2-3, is EPEVTQTPSHQVTQMGQEVILRCVPISNHLYFYWYRQILGQKVEFLVSFYNNEISEKSEIFDDQFSVERPDGSNFTLKIRSTKLEDSAMYFCASRGTSGSPTDTQYFGPGTRLTVL.

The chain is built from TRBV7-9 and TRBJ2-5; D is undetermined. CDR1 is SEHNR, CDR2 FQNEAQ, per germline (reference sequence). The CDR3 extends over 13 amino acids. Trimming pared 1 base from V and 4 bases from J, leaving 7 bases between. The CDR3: CASSLDGGETQYF. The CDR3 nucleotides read TGTGCCAGCAGCTTAGATGGCGGAGAGACCCAGTACTTC.

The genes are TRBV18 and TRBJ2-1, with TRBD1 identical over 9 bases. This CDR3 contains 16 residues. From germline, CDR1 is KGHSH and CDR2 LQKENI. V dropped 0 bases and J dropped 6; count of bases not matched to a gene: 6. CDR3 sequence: CASSPPGTGRPNEQFF. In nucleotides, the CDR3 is TGTGCCAGCTCACCACCCGGGACAGGGCGGCCCAATGAGCAGTTCTTC.

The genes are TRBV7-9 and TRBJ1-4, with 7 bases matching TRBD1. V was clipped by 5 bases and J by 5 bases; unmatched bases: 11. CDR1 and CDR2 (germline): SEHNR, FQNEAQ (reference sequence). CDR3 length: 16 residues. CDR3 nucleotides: TGTGCCAGCAGCCTCCTCGGAGGGACAGCGAATGAAAAACTGTTTTTT. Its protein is CASSLLGGTANEKLFF.

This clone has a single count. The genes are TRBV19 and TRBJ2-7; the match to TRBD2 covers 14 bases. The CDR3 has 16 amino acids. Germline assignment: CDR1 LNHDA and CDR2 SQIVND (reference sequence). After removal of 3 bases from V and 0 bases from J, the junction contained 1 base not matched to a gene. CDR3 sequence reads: CASSIGTSGSSYEQYF. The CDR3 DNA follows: TGTGCCAGTAGTATCGGGACTAGCGGGAGCTCCTACGAGCAGTACTTC.

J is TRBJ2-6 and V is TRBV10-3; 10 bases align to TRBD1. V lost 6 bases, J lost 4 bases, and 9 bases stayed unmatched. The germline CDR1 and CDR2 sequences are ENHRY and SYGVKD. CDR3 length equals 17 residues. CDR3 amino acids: CAISGTGDKRGANVLTF. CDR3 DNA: TGTGCCATCAGCGGGACAGGGGACAAGAGGGGGGCCAACGTCCTGACTTTC.

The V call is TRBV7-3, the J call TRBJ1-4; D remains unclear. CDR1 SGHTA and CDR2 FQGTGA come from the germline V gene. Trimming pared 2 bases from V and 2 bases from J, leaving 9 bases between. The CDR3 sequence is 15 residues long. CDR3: CASSLEGGTNEKLFF. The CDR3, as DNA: TGTGCCAGCAGCTTAGAGGGTGGGACTAATGAAAAACTGTTTTTT.